This is a list of T cell receptor beta chains from one sample in a study of shared clonotypes between healthy human individuals. TCRdb's copy holds only in-frame clones and misses some; the assay was immunoSEQ multiplex PCR. The data hold about 2.1 million clones, with over 85% observed a single time. Sequenced: naive CD8+ T cells from PBMCs. These receptors all come from a man younger than 30 in good health. Some clones in this sample may be carry-over from other donors' samples. Both conserved end residues are part of each CDR3. Each record gives: D gene, V gene, clone size, J gene, CDR3 DNA, CDR3 protein. A D gene is named only where the DNA matches it firmly. Rows may omit the clone size; those that give it use once, few, many or a size class.

>.|TRBV4-2|.|TRBJ2-7
TGTGCCAGCAGCCAAGAAGGCCCCGAGCAGTACTTC
CASSQEGPEQYF
>.|TRBV13|.|TRBJ1-6
TGTGCCAGCAGCTTAGGACGGACACCCCTCCACTTT
CASSLGRTPLHF
>.|TRBV11-3|.|TRBJ2-3
TGTGCCAGCAGCGAAACCAGTCGAAGCACAGATACGCAGTATTTT
CASSETSRSTDTQYF
>TRBD2|TRBV11-2|.|TRBJ2-1
TGTGCCAGCAGCTCCGACCCTAGCGGATTGTACAATGAGCAGTTCTTC
CASSSDPSGLYNEQFF
>.|TRBV7-9|.|TRBJ2-6
TGTGCCAGCCCGGGACACCGGACGGGAGCGGGTGGGGCCAACGTCCTGACTTTC
CASPGHRTGAGGANVLTF
>.|TRBV6-5|.|TRBJ1-1
TGTGCCAGCGGTAAGGGGTTGCGGACTGAAGCTTTCTTT
CASGKGLRTEAFF
>.|TRBV29-1|.|TRBJ1-1
TGCAGCGTTGGCCCTGCGGGGGTTGAAGCTTTCTTT
CSVGPAGVEAFF
>.|TRBV7-9|.|TRBJ1-5
TGTGCCAGCAGCCCGGGAGGTCATAGCAATCAGCCCCAGCATTTT
CASSPGGHSNQPQHF
>.|TRBV29-1|.|TRBJ1-1
TGCAGCTTTACCGGGGGATTGAGAACTGAAGCTTTCTTT
CSFTGGLRTEAFF
>.|TRBV4-1|once|TRBJ2-3
TGCGCCAGCACCCCCTTCGCCCAACCCACCCCGGATACGCAGTATTTT
CASTPFAQPTPDTQYF
>.|TRBV27|.|TRBJ2-7
TGTGCCAGCAGCCCTTATCAGGGGAATGGGGCCTACGAGCAGTACTTC
CASSPYQGNGAYEQYF
>TRBD2|TRBV7-8|.|TRBJ2-3
TGTGCCAGCAGCCCCCGGGGGGCGCGGGAGGCTCCAGATACGCAGTATTTT
CASSPRGAREAPDTQYF
>.|TRBV9|.|TRBJ1-3
TGTGCCAGCAGCCCAAGGCAGGCGAGCTCTGGAAACACCATATATTTT
CASSPRQASSGNTIYF
>.|TRBV7-9|.|TRBJ2-1
TGTGCCAGCAGCCCCCAAGTTCCCGAGCAGTTCTTC
CASSPQVPEQFF
>TRBD1|TRBV19|few|TRBJ1-5
TGTGCCAGTAGTTGGGACAGTGAGGGGCCCCAGCATTTT
CASSWDSEGPQHF
>TRBD1|TRBV13|.|TRBJ2-7
TGTGCCAGCAGCACAGGACAGGGAGCCTACGAGCAGTACTTC
CASSTGQGAYEQYF
>TRBD2|TRBV7-9|.|TRBJ2-7
TGTGCCAGCAGCGCCGGACTAGCGGGAGCTCACGAGCAGTACTTC
CASSAGLAGAHEQYF
>.|TRBV11-2|.|TRBJ2-5
TGTGCCAGCAGCTTAGGGGACGACCGGGACGCAGCGTGGCAAGAGACCCAGTACTTC
CASSLGDDRDAAWQETQYF
>.|TRBV11-2|.|TRBJ2-1
TGTGCCAGCAGCGGGCCATCATACAATGAGCAGTTCTTC
CASSGPSYNEQFF
>TRBD2|TRBV7-2|.|TRBJ2-2
TGTGCCAGCAGAGGGAGCGGGAGAGGGGAGCTGTTTTTT
CASRGSGRGELFF
>TRBD2|TRBV6-6|.|TRBJ2-1
TGTGCCAGCAGCCTGACTAGCGGCTACAATGAGCAGTTCTTC
CASSLTSGYNEQFF
>.|TRBV4-1|.|TRBJ1-1
TGCGCCAGCAGCCAAAATCAAAAGTCAGGGATAAACACTGAAGCTTTCTTT
CASSQNQKSGINTEAFF
>.|TRBV28|.|TRBJ1-1
TGTGCCAGCACCCCTAGGGGAGGGAACACTGAAGCTTTCTTT
CASTPRGGNTEAFF
>.|TRBV9|.|TRBJ2-1
TGTGCCAGCACCGGGGCCCCGCCCTACAATGAGCAGTTCTTC
CASTGAPPYNEQFF